The 15 T cell receptor beta chains in this list originate from one sample, sequenced in a study of blood T cell repertoires in COVID-19. Generated by immunoSEQ multiplex PCR, the TCRdb table keeps only in-frame clones and is missing some. The sample contains 150,000 to 200,000 clones, approximately 85% of which appear only once. The material sequenced was peripheral blood. These receptor sequences come from a woman older than 75 with COVID-19, enrolled during active disease.

This clone was observed a handful of times. At the DNA level, this CDR3 is encoded by other sequences in the same sample as well. V gene TRBV6-5 combines with J gene TRBJ1-3, with D perhaps TRBD1 (5 bases). Germline CDR1 is MNHEY and CDR2 is SVGAGI. The CDR3 extends over 15 amino acids. V lost 2 bases to trimming and J lost 3 bases, with 11 bases between them. The CDR3 DNA sequence: TGTGCCAGCAGTTACGGGGGACTAGATGGAAACACCATATATTTT. Its protein is CASSYGGLDGNTIYF.

The gene calls are TRBV30 and TRBJ1-5; D call uncertain. Germline loops: CDR1 GTSNPN, CDR2 SVGIG (reference sequence). The CDR3 consists of 12 residues. Trimming took off 4 bases at V and 6 bases at J, with 10 bases between the two ends. The CDR3 nucleotides are TGTGCCTGGACCCTTCCCGGTCAGCCCCAGCATTTT. Protein: CAWTLPGQPQHF.

This chain connects TRBV18 to TRBJ2-1, with D tentatively TRBD2 (6 bases). V dropped 4 bases and J dropped 15 bases, with 19 bases sitting between them. This CDR3 is 13 amino acids long. Germline V gene data show CDR1 as KGHSH and CDR2 as LQKENI. This CDR3 is CASSRLTGGSAFF. As DNA, the CDR3 is TGTGCCAGCTCACGACTGACCGGGGGTAGCGCGTTCTTC.

The rearrangement uses TRBV5-1 and TRBJ2-2; tentative D call: TRBD1 (6 bases). V was clipped by 2 bases and J by 6 bases, with 14 bases between them. The CDR3 consists of 15 residues. CDR1 is SGHRS, CDR2 YFSETQ, per germline. This CDR3 is CASSFYRVSAGELFF. DNA of the CDR3: TGCGCCAGCAGCTTCTACAGGGTTTCGGCCGGGGAGCTGTTTTTT.

This sequence joins TRBV12-3 or TRBV12-4 and TRBJ2-7; 8 bases align to TRBD1. The CDR3 is made up of 13 amino acids. J was trimmed by 4 bases and V by 6 bases; bases with no gene match: 5. This CDR3 reads CASSRDRNYEQYF. The DNA for the CDR3 is TGTGCCAGCAGCCGGGACAGGAATTACGAGCAGTACTTC.

The genes are TRBV9 and TRBJ1-4, with 8 bases lining up with TRBD1. The CDR3 has 14 residues. The junction had 1 base not matched to a gene; V was cut back by 1 base and J by 5 bases. Germline lookup yields CDR1 SGDLS and CDR2 YYNGEE. CDR3 in DNA: TGTGCCAGCAGCGTACAGGGGGCAAATGAAAAACTGTTTTTT. It codes for CASSVQGANEKLFF. The full variable domain, its missing parts supplied by reference TRBV9 and TRBJ1-4, is DSGVTQTPKHLITATGQRVTLRCSPRSGDLSVYWYQQSLDQGLQFLIQYYNGEERAKGNILERFSAQQFPDLHSELNLSSLELGDSALYFCASSVQGANEKLFFGSGTQLSVL.

This chain uses TRBV3-1 (or the pseudogene TRBV3-2) with TRBJ1-2; 9 bases are a match to TRBD1. Per germline, CDR1 LGHDT and CDR2 YNNKEL (reference sequence). This CDR3 region has 12 residues. V shed 4 bases, J shed 11 bases, and the junction held 5 bases outside the gene matches. The chain's CDR3 is CASSPGQGGYTF. The CDR3 coding sequence is TGTGCCAGCAGCCCGGGACAGGGTGGGTACACCTTC.

The V call is TRBV6-2 or TRBV6-3, the J call TRBJ2-7; tentative D call: TRBD1 (6 bases). With 2 bases removed from V and 6 bases from J, the gap between germline ends came to 11 bases. Germline loops: CDR1 MNHEY, CDR2 SVGEGT. CDR3 length equals 13 residues. The CDR3 protein is CASSYLKQGEQYF. As DNA, the CDR3 is TGTGCCAGCAGTTACCTTAAACAGGGCGAGCAGTACTTC.

This chain joins TRBV5-1 and TRBJ1-3, with D possibly being TRBD1 (6 bases). Trimming took off 4 bases at V and 1 base at J, with 18 bases between the two ends. This CDR3 has 17 amino acids. The germline V gene encodes CDR1 SGHRS and CDR2 YFSETQ. In DNA form, the CDR3 reads TGCGCCAGCAGCCTGGGACATTCTCGGATTTCTGGAAACACCATATATTTT. Encoded protein: CASSLGHSRISGNTIYF.

This sequence joins TRBV30 and TRBJ1-3; TRBD1 matches at 8 bases. Losses at the gene ends were 0 bases for V and 5 bases for J; bases not matched to a gene: 6. Germline loops: CDR1 GTSNPN, CDR2 SVGIG (reference sequence). This CDR3 comprises 15 residues. CDR3 in amino acids: CAWSVRQGKRNTIYF. DNA for the CDR3: TGTGCCTGGAGTGTCCGACAGGGGAAGAGAAACACCATATATTTT.

V is TRBV18 and J is TRBJ2-1; D may be TRBD2 (5 bases). V lost 6 bases and J 4 bases, leaving 19 bases between the germline ends. The CDR3 contains 16 residues. The germline V gene encodes CDR1 KGHSH and CDR2 LQKENI. CDR3 residues: CASSLLGSSGYNEQFF. CDR3 bases: TGTGCCAGCTCCCTCCTAGGGAGCTCGGGGTACAATGAGCAGTTCTTC.

The V gene is TRBV19, the J gene TRBJ1-5; no definite D call. Germline V gene sequence: CDR1 LNHDA, CDR2 SQIVND (reference sequence). V lost 4 bases, J lost 5 bases, and 9 bases lay in between. There are 13 residues in the CDR3. CDR3 coding DNA: TGTGCCAGTAGTAGCGCACGTTATCAGCCCCAGCATTTT. Translation gives CASSSARYQPQHF.

The J gene is TRBJ2-4, the V gene TRBV21-1; the D call TRBD1 from the table was never checked on the DNA. TRBV21-1 is labeled a pseudogene. The CDR3 sequence is 13 residues long. The CDR3 sequence is CASKVRAADIQYF. As DNA, the CDR3 is TGTGCCAGCAAAGTCAGGGCGGCGGACATTCAGTACTTC.

The V call is TRBV4-3, the J call TRBJ2-6, with D tentatively TRBD2 (7 bases). From germline, CDR1 is LGHNA and CDR2 YSLEER. This CDR3 has 18 residues. Between the trimmed V and J ends, which lost 1 base and 2 bases, there was a span of 15 bases. The CDR3 region has the DNA TGCGCCAGCAGCCAAGCGACGGCGGGGGCGCCTGGGGCCAACGTCCTGACTTTC. It encodes CASSQATAGAPGANVLTF.

The chain carries TRBV10-3 and TRBJ1-3; 8 bases line up with TRBD1. This CDR3 has 15 residues. V lost 2 bases and J lost 4; bases outside the gene matches: 4. Germline CDR1 is ENHRY and CDR2 is SYGVKD. CDR3 bases: TGTGCCATCAGTGAGGGACAGGGATGGGGAAACACCATATATTTT. Its translation: CAISEGQGWGNTIYF.